One and the same sample provided the 5 T cell receptor beta chains below, sequenced in a study of tumor T cells in aggressive B-cell lymphoma. This table comes from immunoSEQ multiplex PCR, and its TCRdb copy is limited to in-frame clones, with some not included. The table has 3,000 or so clones, 65% to 90% seen once. Source material: tumor tissue. All receptors derive from an adult with diffuse large B cell lymphoma.

The genes are TRBV21-1 and TRBJ1-6. TRBV21-1 is annotated as a pseudogene. The CDR3 runs 12 residues. The CDR3 loop is CASSKLGSPLHF. CDR3 sequence (DNA): TGTGCCAGCAGCAAACTCGGTTCACCCCTCCACTTT.

This chain uses TRBV7-3 with TRBJ2-5, with 12 bases identical to TRBD2. In germline, CDR1 is SGHTA, CDR2 FQGTGA. The J segment lost 4 bases and the V segment lost 3 bases, leaving 0 bases of the junction unmatched. This CDR3 is 14 amino acids long. The CDR3 DNA sequence: TGTGCCAGCAGCTTGACTAGCGGGGGAGAGACCCAGTACTTC. Its protein is CASSLTSGGETQYF.

This rearrangement joins TRBV5-1 to TRBJ2-7; possibly TRBD2 for D (7 bases). This CDR3 region has 14 residues. Germline loops: CDR1 SGHRS, CDR2 YFSETQ. With 2 bases removed from V and 5 bases from J, the gap between germline ends came to 14 bases. The CDR3 here is CASSLGYGGHEQYF. CDR3 nucleotides: TGCGCCAGCAGCTTAGGGTACGGGGGGCACGAGCAGTACTTC.

This clone appeared a few times. The J gene is TRBJ1-2, the V gene TRBV29-1, with 10 bases aligning to TRBD1. There are 11 residues in the CDR3. The V gene's germline CDR1 is SQVTM and CDR2 ANQGSEA. Germline trimming cut 7 bases from V and 6 bases from J; bases unmatched to any gene: 2. The CDR3: CSAGTGDGYTF. In DNA, the CDR3 is TGCAGCGCCGGGACAGGGGATGGCTACACCTTC.

The chain carries TRBV4-3 and TRBJ2-7; TRBD1 matches 11 bases. The trim removed 4 bases at V and 2 bases at J, leaving 1 base unmatched. From germline, CDR1 is LGHNA and CDR2 YSLEER. CDR3 size: 14 residues. The CDR3 coding sequence is TGCGCCAGCAGCCCGGGACAGGGGGCCTACGAGCAGTACTTC. It specifies CASSPGQGAYEQYF.